This T cell receptor beta chain was observed in a study of Ad26.COV2.S vaccination and SARS-CoV-2 variants. Treatment of the sample: some 20 received Ad26.COV2.S at low or high dose, single or two shots; several received placebo; per-sample allocation not given. All samples were drawn on day 63, counting from the first vaccine or placebo injection. It was Wuhan-strain SARS-CoV-2 spike that the Ad26 vaccine vector expressed. Sequencing was performed with immunoSEQ multiplex PCR; in TCRdb, only in-frame clones are kept and a portion is missing. The sample carries around 320,000 clones, 70% to 90% recorded once. Germline CDR1 and CDR2: SNHLY and FYNNEI. V lost 8 bases and J 2 bases, leaving 16 bases between the germline ends. CDR3 length: 16 residues.

The receptor comes from a person between 18 and 65 years old who received the Ad26.COV2.S COVID-19 vaccine or a placebo. The source was peripheral blood, collected in a trial of Ad26.COV2.S vaccine versus placebo. The chain couples TRBV2 to TRBJ1-6; D remains unclear. The CDR3: CASSSQPGAYNSPLHF. CDR3 DNA: TGTGCCAGCTCGTCCCAGCCCGGGGCCTATAATTCACCCCTCCACTTT.